The TCR beta chain under discussion was sequenced for a study of blood T cell repertoires in COVID-19. In terms of age and location, participants ranged from roughly 18 to 100 years and lived in about 25 US areas. Cohort allocation depended upon clinical history that participants reported. CDR1 SGHRS and CDR2 YFSETQ come from the germline V gene. The CDR3 extends over 14 amino acids. V lost 0 bases, J lost 0 bases, and 4 bases lay in between. This clone was recorded once. In the source study's methods: Cell counts per sample came from amplifying reference gene primers. The table came from immunoSEQ multiplex PCR; TCRdb's copy has only in-frame clones and leaves some out. The V and J calls and the clone size are those of that table, but D and trimming were determined from the DNA. This table has 300,000 or so clones, more than 75% appearing once.

J is TRBJ2-1 and V is TRBV5-1; D is undetermined. The sequenced sample consisted of PBMCs or T cells enriched from blood (not recorded which). This receptor was identified in a man aged 55 to 70 who had recovered from COVID-19. CDR3 nucleotide sequence: TGCGCCAGCAGCTTGGCGGGCTCCTACAATGAGCAGTTCTTC. The encoded protein is CASSLAGSYNEQFF.